This T cell receptor beta chain was recorded in a study of CXCR3-negative and CXCR3-positive naive CD8 T cells. As for the study in general: Around 130 million TRB reads in total, about 1.5 +/- 0.3 million per library. Broader study findings: Hydrophobicity was higher for TRB CDR3s found in CXCR3-positive naive cells than in CXCR3-negative naive cells. Cryopreservation partially decreased CXCR3 expression, and most assays used fresh PBMCs. Memory, not naive, CXCR3-negative and CXCR3-positive cells differed in TRBV-TRBJ usage.

Among CD8+ T cells, naive ones were CD45RO-CCR7+CD27+CD95-. Turning to this clonotype: What it binds is unknown.

Via 5' RACE with UMI labels, TRB cDNA libraries were prepared. TCRdb reprocessed the 5' RACE reads and keeps a single row for each CDR3 protein, giving no DNA. The listing contains approximately 130,000 distinct CDR3 sequences. The TCR sequence derives from a human donor in good health. Some clones in this sample may be carry-over from other donors' samples. The sequenced sample was naive CXCR3+ CD8+ T cells from blood. Noted subset: CD45RO-CCR7+CD27+CD95- naive CD8+ T cells expressing CXCR3 (TNR3+).

The CDR3 protein is CASSPPDRDRMTLADTQYF. The J gene is TRBJ2-3, the V gene TRBV9; TCRdb picks TRBD1, but there is no DNA to check that call. From germline, CDR1 is SGDLS and CDR2 YYNGEE. CDR3 length: 19 amino acids.